These 32 T cell receptor beta chains were sequenced from one sample in a study of CD8+ T cells in alopecia areata. cDNA reverse transcribed from extracted RNA served as the sequencing template. The assay was immunoSEQ multiplex PCR, and TCRdb's table has in-frame clones only and misses some. This sample has over 150,000 clones, with more than 55% found just once. Specimen: CD8+ T cells sorted from blood. Receptor source: a human donor in good health.

This clone was seen only once. The chain employs TRBV29-1 and TRBJ2-7, with TRBD1 identical over 10 bases. CDR1 is SQVTM, CDR2 ANQGSEA, per germline. There are 13 residues in the CDR3. V trimming: 6 bases; J trimming: 3 bases; junction bases outside the gene matches: 5. The CDR3 DNA reads TGCAGCGTGGGGACAGGGGCGGACTACGAGCAGTACTTC. This codes for CSVGTGADYEQYF.

The chain couples TRBV2 to TRBJ1-5; maybe TRBD1 (5 bases). This CDR3 is 12 amino acids long. In germline, CDR1 is SNHLY, CDR2 FYNNEI. The V and J ends lost 6 bases and 7 bases respectively, with 10 bases between them. The DNA for the CDR3 is TGTGCCAGCAGCCCGGGACTGCAGCCCCAGCATTTT. Protein: CASSPGLQPQHF.

The chain has TRBV2 and TRBJ2-1; 8 nucleotides match TRBD1. Trimming removed 2 bases from V and 8 bases from J; junction bases left unmatched: 8. Germline assignment: CDR1 SNHLY and CDR2 FYNNEI. CDR3 length: 15 residues. CDR3 residues: CASSERGDRGHEQFF. CDR3 sequence (DNA): TGTGCCAGCAGTGAAAGGGGTGACAGGGGACATGAGCAGTTCTTC.

The chain has TRBV7-9 and TRBJ1-1; D not certain. The CDR3 covers 14 residues. The germline V and J ends were trimmed by 1 base and 3 bases, with 9 bases remaining between them. Per germline, CDR1 SEHNR and CDR2 FQNEAQ (reference sequence). CDR3: CASSLVDTDTEAFF. Here the CDR3 DNA reads TGTGCCAGCAGCTTAGTAGACACGGACACTGAAGCTTTCTTT.

This sequence joins TRBV7-7 and TRBJ2-7; TRBD1 matches at 9 bases. The CDR3 is 15 residues long. CDR1 and CDR2 from the germline V gene are SSHAT and FNYEAQ (reference sequence). Trimming at V came to 5 bases and at J to 2 bases, leaving 7 bases not matched to a gene. The CDR3 DNA reads as TGTGCCAGCAGCCCTGGGACAGGGAGCGCCTACGAGCAGTACTTC. Translating it yields CASSPGTGSAYEQYF.

This clone was seen a handful of times. V is TRBV4-2 and J is TRBJ2-5; 9 nucleotides match TRBD2. This CDR3 contains 16 residues. Germline V CDR1 and CDR2: LGHNA, YNFKEQ. After removal of 0 bases from V and 4 bases from J, the junction contained 6 bases not matched to a gene. The CDR3 is CASSQEGGGAPETQYF. CDR3 DNA: TGTGCCAGCAGCCAAGAGGGCGGGGGGGCCCCAGAGACCCAGTACTTC.

The chain employs TRBV9 and TRBJ2-1; unclear D gene. V dropped 0 bases and J dropped 4 bases, with 8 bases sitting between them. Germline V gene data show CDR1 as SGDLS and CDR2 as YYNGEE. This CDR3 region has 14 residues. The CDR3 is CASSVGGKYNEQFF. The CDR3 DNA follows: TGTGCCAGCAGCGTAGGGGGTAAATACAATGAGCAGTTCTTC.

This clone has only one observation. CDR3 loop: CASSDLGVTEAFF. The DNA of the CDR3 is TGTGCCAGCAGTGATTTAGGGGTCACTGAAGCTTTCTTT. The V call is TRBV6-1, the J call TRBJ1-1; tentatively, D is TRBD1 (5 bases). CDR3 length equals 13 residues. V gave up 3 bases and J gave up 4 bases, with 9 bases separating them. Germline V lookup: CDR1 MNHNS, CDR2 SASEGT.

The V gene is TRBV6-5, the J gene TRBJ2-7; TRBD2 matches 9 bases. Germline CDR1 and CDR2: MNHEY and SVGAGI. V shed 10 bases, J shed 0 bases, and the junction held 10 bases outside the gene matches. This CDR3 spans 15 amino acids. CDR3 nucleotide sequence: TGTGCCACCACCGATAGCGGGGGAAGCTCCTACGAGCAGTACTTC. The encoded protein is CATTDSGGSSYEQYF.

The sample holds one count of this clone. V is TRBV25-1 and J is TRBJ1-6, with D possibly being TRBD1 (6 bases). CDR3 length equals 13 residues. With 6 bases removed from V and 9 bases from J, the gap between germline ends came to 12 bases. From germline, CDR1 is MGHDK and CDR2 SYGVNS. The CDR3, as DNA: TGTGCCAGCAGCACAGGGTCAAGTTCACCCCTCCACTTT. Amino acid sequence: CASSTGSSSPLHF.

The J gene is TRBJ2-2, the V gene TRBV29-1; the D gene could be TRBD1 or TRBD2 (5 bases each). This CDR3 is built from 15 residues. The V and J ends lost 7 bases and 3 bases respectively, with 18 bases between them. Germline V gives CDR1 SQVTM, CDR2 ANQGSEA. CDR3: CSAVGATEDTGELFF. Here the CDR3 DNA reads TGCAGCGCCGTAGGGGCCACGGAGGACACCGGGGAGCTGTTTTTT.

The V call is TRBV27, the J call TRBJ1-3, with 7 bases identical to TRBD1. Per the germline V gene, CDR1 is MNHEY and CDR2 is SMNVEV (reference sequence). Trimming at V came to 5 bases and at J to 1 base, leaving 5 bases not matched to a gene. The CDR3 has 15 amino acids. The CDR3 sequence is CASSTSGGSGNTIYF. In nucleotides, the CDR3 is TGTGCCAGCAGTACCTCAGGGGGATCTGGAAACACCATATATTTT.

V usage is TRBV5-1 and J usage is TRBJ2-2; D might be TRBD2 (6 bases). The CDR3 consists of 15 residues. The V gene lost 4 bases and the J gene lost 0 bases, with 10 bases spanning the gap. Germline V gene lookup returns CDR1 SGHRS and CDR2 YFSETQ. CDR3 bases: TGCGCCAGCAGCCCGGGACTGACGAACACCGGGGAGCTGTTTTTT. It translates to CASSPGLTNTGELFF. The entire variable domain, with the rest obtained from reference TRBV5-1 and TRBJ2-2, is as follows: KAGVTQTPRYLIKTRGQQVTLSCSPISGHRSVSWYQQTPGQGLQFLFEYFSETQRNKGNFPGRFSGRQFSNSRSEMNVSTLELGDSALYLCASSPGLTNTGELFFGEGSRLTVL.

The chain is built from TRBV5-6 and TRBJ2-5; D not certain. Per germline, CDR1 SGHDT and CDR2 YYEEEE. The V end lost 4 bases, the J end lost 0 bases, and 7 bases lay between the germline ends. The CDR3 extends over 13 amino acids. The CDR3 loop reads CASSVRDQETQYF. As DNA, the CDR3 is TGTGCCAGCAGCGTCCGGGACCAAGAGACCCAGTACTTC.

The chain combines TRBV5-8 with TRBJ2-5; D not resolved. V lost 4 bases to trimming and J lost 2 bases, with 6 bases between them. The CDR3 has 12 amino acids. The germline V gene has CDR1 SGHTS and CDR2 YDEGEE. CDR3 region: CASSELQETQYF. In nucleotides, the CDR3 is TGTGCCAGCAGCGAGTTACAAGAGACCCAGTACTTC.

The V call is TRBV5-4, the J call TRBJ2-1; 9 bases are shared with TRBD2. Germline V gene lookup returns CDR1 SGHNT and CDR2 YYREEE (reference sequence). The CDR3 loop spans 15 amino acids. The trim removed 1 base at V and 7 bases at J, leaving 6 bases unmatched. The CDR3 DNA follows: TGTGCCAGCAGCTTGAGTAGCGGGGGCGGGAATGAGCAGTTCTTC. It is translated as CASSLSSGGGNEQFF.

The V gene is TRBV13, the J gene TRBJ1-5, with 9 bases that match TRBD1. This CDR3 is 15 amino acids long. With V trimmed by 5 bases and J by 4 bases, 6 bases remained unmatched. CDR1 is PRHDT, CDR2 FYEKMQ, per germline (reference sequence). The CDR3 nucleotides read TGTGCCAGCAGCCGTGGGACAGGGAAGAATCAGCCCCAGCATTTT. Residues: CASSRGTGKNQPQHF.

This clone has just a few counts. The chain links TRBV7-9 to TRBJ2-1; 9 bases agree with TRBD2. There are 17 residues in the CDR3. V was clipped by 0 bases and J by 0 bases; unmatched bases: 3. Per germline, CDR1 SEHNR and CDR2 FQNEAQ (reference sequence). In DNA form, the CDR3 reads TGTGCCAGCAGCTTAGCGCTAGCGGGGAGCTCCTACAATGAGCAGTTCTTC. Protein product: CASSLALAGSSYNEQFF.

CDR3 protein: CASAFGTDEAFF. DNA for the CDR3: TGTGCCAGCGCTTTCGGGACAGATGAAGCTTTCTTT. The J gene is TRBJ1-1, the V gene TRBV25-1; 7 nucleotides agree with TRBD1. The CDR3 is made up of 12 amino acids. V trimming: 8 bases; J trimming: 7 bases; junction bases outside the gene matches: 7. Germline-derived CDR1 and CDR2 are MGHDK and SYGVNS. The full variable domain, its missing parts supplied by reference TRBV25-1 and TRBJ1-1, is EADIYQTPRYLVIGTGKKITLECSQTMGHDKMYWYQQDPGMELHLIHYSYGVNSTEKGDLSSESTVSRIRTEHFPLTLESARPSHTSQYLCASAFGTDEAFFGQGTRLTVV.

The V and J genes are TRBV2 and TRBJ2-1, with a weak D call TRBD2 (6 bases). The CDR3 runs 13 residues. V dropped 5 bases and J dropped 5 bases, with 10 bases sitting between them. In germline, CDR1 is SNHLY, CDR2 FYNNEI. The chain's CDR3 is CASSKTSHNEQFF. In DNA, the CDR3 is TGTGCCAGCAGTAAGACTAGTCACAATGAGCAGTTCTTC.

This clone has just a few counts. The chain is built from TRBV4-1 and TRBJ1-1; 8 bases map to TRBD1. Looked up from germline, CDR1 is MGHRA and CDR2 is YSYEKL. This CDR3 has 16 amino acids. Trimming at V came to 0 bases and at J to 5 bases, leaving 8 bases not matched to a gene. In DNA, the CDR3 is TGCGCCAGCAGCCAAGATAGGGCAGGGGGCTATACTGAAGCTTTCTTT. Amino acids: CASSQDRAGGYTEAFF.

The genes are TRBV27 and TRBJ2-5; no clear D. V lost 6 bases and J lost 0, with 8 bases in between. The germline V gene has CDR1 MNHEY and CDR2 SMNVEV (reference sequence). The CDR3 contains 13 residues. CDR3 coding DNA: TGTGCCAGCAGCCCCTTTAACCAAGAGACCCAGTACTTC. It translates to CASSPFNQETQYF.

The chain has TRBV29-1 and TRBJ2-7; D call uncertain. The CDR3 contains 13 residues. The germline V gene encodes CDR1 SQVTM and CDR2 ANQGSEA. Trimming took 3 bases from V and 1 from J, leaving 10 bases between them. CDR3 sequence: CSVEIPNSYEQYF. The CDR3 nucleotides read TGCAGCGTTGAGATCCCGAATTCCTACGAGCAGTACTTC.

In its sample, this clone was seen once. Germline and junction disagree at one end, which may indicate a read error. This sequence joins TRBV5-1 and TRBJ2-1, with 7 bases that match TRBD1. This CDR3 comprises 15 residues. Per the germline V gene, CDR1 is SGHRS and CDR2 is YFSETQ. Written as DNA, the CDR3 is TGCGCCAGCAGCTTAGGGACAGACTCCGACAATGAGCAGTTCTTC. This translates into CASSLGTDSDNEQFF.

This chain's CDR3 is CASSFALGDYGYTF. CDR3 in DNA: TGTGCCAGTAGTTTCGCCTTGGGGGACTATGGCTACACCTTC. The rearrangement uses TRBV19 and TRBJ1-2; D perhaps matches TRBD1 (5 bases). Between the trimmed V and J ends, which lost 5 bases and 3 bases, there was a span of 13 bases. Per the germline V gene, CDR1 is LNHDA and CDR2 is SQIVND (reference sequence). The CDR3 totals 14 residues.

V and J are TRBV10-2 and TRBJ2-1; TRBD2 aligns across 10 bases. The CDR3 totals 13 residues. V gave up 7 bases and J gave up 9 bases; unmatched junction bases: 6. Per the germline V gene, CDR1 is WSHSY and CDR2 is SAAADI. The CDR3 loop reads CASTSGGVSEQFF. In DNA, the CDR3 is TGCGCCAGCACCAGCGGGGGGGTCAGTGAGCAGTTCTTC.

The chain has TRBV7-9 and TRBJ2-7; D ambiguous. Trimming stripped 5 bases from V and 2 bases from J, with 10 bases between. Germline V gene sequence: CDR1 SEHNR, CDR2 FQNEAQ (reference sequence). The CDR3 has 13 residues. For the CDR3, the DNA is TGTGCCAGCAGCACGGACGTAACCTACGAGCAGTACTTC. As protein: CASSTDVTYEQYF.

This rearrangement joins TRBV7-9 to TRBJ2-5; D may correspond to TRBD1 or TRBD2 (7 bases each). CDR1 and CDR2 (germline): SEHNR, FQNEAQ (reference sequence). The V end was cut by 2 bases, the J end by 4 bases, with 14 bases between. This CDR3 spans 15 amino acids. In DNA, the CDR3 is TGTGCCAGCAGCTTACGAGACAGGGAGGGAGAGACCCAGTACTTC. This gives the protein CASSLRDREGETQYF.

The V and J genes are TRBV11-2 and TRBJ1-3, with D uncertain. Germline V gene lookup returns CDR1 SGHAT and CDR2 FQNNGV. This CDR3 is built from 15 residues. The V gene lost 1 base and the J gene lost 0 bases, with 7 bases spanning the gap. The CDR3 DNA reads TGTGCCAGCAGCTTAGCCACCTACTCTGGAAACACCATATATTTT. Protein sequence: CASSLATYSGNTIYF.

The chain combines TRBV29-1 with TRBJ1-5; 7 bases agree with TRBD1. The V and J ends lost 6 bases and 3 bases, in that order; junction bases with no gene match: 8. The CDR3 sequence is 14 residues long. In germline, CDR1 is SQVTM, CDR2 ANQGSEA. The CDR3 is CSVAFDRVNQPQHF. The CDR3 DNA reads as TGCAGCGTGGCCTTCGACAGGGTCAATCAGCCCCAGCATTTT.

Only a few counts were recorded for this clone. The CDR3 loop reads CASSSRGGNTEAFF. The DNA for the CDR3 is TGTGCCAGCAGCTCCAGGGGGGGGAACACTGAAGCTTTCTTT. This chain links TRBV7-9 with TRBJ1-1; 7 bases fit TRBD1. This CDR3 comprises 14 residues. Per germline, CDR1 SEHNR and CDR2 FQNEAQ (reference sequence). The V gene end was trimmed by 4 bases and the J gene end by 1 base; junction bases not matched to a gene: 3.

This CDR3 reads CASSQGSSGGLNNEQFF. The CDR3 nucleotides are TGTGCCAGCAGCCAGGGTTCTAGCGGGGGGCTAAACAATGAGCAGTTCTTC. The chain joins TRBV4-2 to TRBJ2-1; 11 bases agree with TRBD2. The CDR3 runs to 17 residues. Unmatched junction bases numbered 9, after V lost 3 bases and J lost 5 bases. Germline V gene data show CDR1 as LGHNA and CDR2 as YNFKEQ.